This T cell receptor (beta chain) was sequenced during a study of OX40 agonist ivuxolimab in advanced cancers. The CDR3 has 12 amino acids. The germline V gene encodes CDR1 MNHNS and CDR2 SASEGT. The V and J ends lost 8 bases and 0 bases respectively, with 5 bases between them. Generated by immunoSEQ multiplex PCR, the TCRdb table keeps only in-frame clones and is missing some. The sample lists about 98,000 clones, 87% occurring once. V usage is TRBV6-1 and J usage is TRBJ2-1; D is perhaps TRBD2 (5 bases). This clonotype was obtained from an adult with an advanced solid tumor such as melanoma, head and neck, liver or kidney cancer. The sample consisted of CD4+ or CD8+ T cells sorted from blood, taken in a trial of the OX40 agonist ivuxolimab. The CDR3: CASGSSYNEQFF. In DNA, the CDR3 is TGTGCCAGCGGGAGCTCCTACAATGAGCAGTTCTTC.